A single TCR beta chain is shown here with its context. Its cognate antigen is unknown. The record originates from a study of T cell responses to AZD1222 COVID-19 vaccine. The data were produced by immunoSEQ multiplex PCR, yet TCRdb's version contains in-frame clones alone and is incomplete. The table includes 100,000 to 150,000 clones, approximately 88% detected once. Findings and caveats of the study: Spike-specific TCRs gained breadth and depth after people received two AZD1222 doses. Seropositivity was recorded at baseline in only a handful of AZD1222 recipients. Close to half of all spike-specific TCRs reportedly target regions of the variants that are unmutated.

The input for sequencing was peripheral blood, taken on day 0 of MenACWY control vaccination. The receptor's source is an adult in good health.

CDR3 sequence: CASSPGTMSGYTF. CDR3 sequence (DNA): TGTGCCAGCTCACCCGGGACGATGTCGGGCTACACCTTC. The chain links TRBV18 to TRBJ1-2; possible D gene TRBD1, 5 bases. Germline V gives CDR1 KGHSH, CDR2 LQKENI. V shed 3 bases and J shed 8 bases, with 13 bases lying between them. This CDR3 has 13 residues.